This T cell receptor beta chain was retrieved from a study of T cells in Graves' hyperthyroidism and ophthalmopathy. RNA transcripts yielded amplified TCR beta CDR3 regions. A set of HTBI primers served as the primers for a first-round RT-PCR of the TCR CDR3. TCRdb re-called the multiplex PCR reads with MiXCR, one entry per CDR3 protein. The sample comprises around 600,000 distinct CDR3 sequences, roughly 15% of which are singletons, and about an eighth rests with the top ten. This clonotype was found many times. V was shortened by 7 bases and J by 3 bases, with 13 bases between the two germline ends. The CDR3 is 13 residues long. The germline V gene encodes CDR1 MDHEN and CDR2 SYDVKM.

This clonotype was obtained from a woman aged 50 to 65 with Graves' ophthalmopathy. Material: blood. This rearrangement joins TRBV28 to TRBJ2-7; D call uncertain. The chain's CDR3 is CASMVGRHYEQYF. In DNA, the CDR3 is TGTGCCAGCATGGTTGGCAGGCACTACGAGCAGTACTTC.